This T cell receptor (beta chain) was captured in a study of T cells after yellow fever vaccination. The study made its TCR cDNA through 5'RACE template switching. That step introduced a universal primer site along with UMIs. From the 5' RACE reads, TCRdb called clonotypes with MiXCR, one entry per CDR3 protein. The sample comprises about 360,000 distinct CDR3 sequences, under 7.5% of which are singletons, and 15% rests with the top ten. V shed 8 bases, J shed 0 bases, and the junction held 6 bases outside the gene matches. Germline V gene lookup returns CDR1 SGHTA and CDR2 FQGNSA. This CDR3 has 15 amino acids.

The sequence derives from a man aged 25-40 years who received the YFV17D yellow fever vaccine. This material consisted of PBMCs, taken 5 days after the yellow fever booster vaccination. The chain recombines TRBV7-2 with TRBJ2-1; 8 nucleotides agree with TRBD2. CDR3 loop: CASSGLGSSYNEQFF. The CDR3 coding sequence is TGTGCCAGCTCGGGACTAGGGAGCTCCTACAATGAGCAGTTCTTC.